A selection of T cell receptor beta chains follows, all from one sample in a study of identical twins. Via MiXCR, TCRdb re-called the 5' RACE reads, giving one row per CDR3 protein. The table lists about 530,000 distinct CDR3 sequences, approximately 20% of them singletons. These same records also appear under a second study, on yellow fever vaccine responses in identical twins.

The source material was CD4+ T cells sorted from blood. Receptors were obtained from a woman between 18 and 29 years old in good health. The CDR3 runs from the conserved cysteine through the conserved F or W. A D gene is named only where the DNA matches it firmly. Clone size is given for some rows only: seen once, a few or many times, or a class if the clone is expanded.

len,abundance,v_gene,j_gene,d_gene,CDR3aa,CDR3nt
14,many,TRBV6-1,TRBJ2-3,-,CASRGTYSTDTQYF,TGTGCCAGCAGGGGGACATATAGCACAGATACGCAGTATTTT
12,few,TRBV6-1,TRBJ2-3,-,CASSGDTDTQYF,TGTGCCAGCAGTGGGGACACAGATACGCAGTATTTT
14,few,TRBV5-6,TRBJ2-5,-,CASSAGSTPETQYF,TGTGCCAGCAGCGCGGGCTCGACCCCAGAGACCCAGTACTTC
19,few,TRBV3-1,TRBJ2-1,TRBD2,CASSPSGAGGGSSYNEQFF,TGTGCCAGCAGCCCGTCGGGAGCGGGAGGCGGGAGCTCCTACAATGAGCAGTTCTTC
15,few,TRBV28,TRBJ2-5,TRBD1,CASRLSQGAGETQYF,TGTGCCAGCAGGTTGAGTCAGGGGGCAGGGGAGACCCAGTACTTC
19,-,TRBV11-2,TRBJ2-3,TRBD2,CASSLDPLLAGGRTDTQYF,TGTGCCAGCAGCTTAGACCCCCTACTAGCGGGGGGGCGCACAGATACGCAGTATTTT
13,few,TRBV20-1,TRBJ1-1,-,CSAPHKGNTEAFF,TGCAGTGCTCCCCACAAGGGGAACACTGAAGCTTTCTTT
17,-,TRBV10-1,TRBJ2-1,TRBD2,CASSESVSSGRSNEQFF,TGCGCCAGCAGTGAGTCGGTTTCTAGCGGGAGGTCCAATGAGCAGTTCTTC
16,-,TRBV2,TRBJ2-1,-,CASSPKGGSSYNEQFF,TGTGCCAGCAGCCCGAAGGGGGGATCCTCCTACAATGAGCAGTTCTTC
17,-,TRBV11-2,TRBJ2-1,TRBD2,CASSSNPPLAGTNEQFF,TGTGCCAGCAGCTCTAATCCCCCCCTAGCGGGTACCAATGAGCAGTTCTTC
12,-,TRBV20-1,TRBJ2-3,-,CTARVTTDTQYF,TGCACCGCACGGGTTACCACAGATACGCAGTATTTT
16,many,TRBV2,TRBJ2-1,-,CASSEEVRSSYNEQFF,TGTGCCAGCAGTGAAGAAGTTCGGAGCTCCTACAATGAGCAGTTCTTC
14,few,TRBV12-3/TRBV12-4,TRBJ2-5,-,CASSLRGPQETQYF,TGTGCCAGCAGCTTAAGAGGGCCCCAAGAGACCCAGTACTTC
16,few,TRBV11-2,TRBJ2-5,-,CASSLVRQGNQETQYF,TGTGCCAGCAGCTTAGTCCGGCAGGGGAATCAAGAGACCCAGTACTTC
15,-,TRBV12-3/TRBV12-4,TRBJ1-2,TRBD1,CASRPRTGNLYGYTF,TGTGCCAGCAGGCCGAGGACAGGGAATCTCTATGGCTACACCTTC
15,-,TRBV29-1,TRBJ2-1,-,CSVGGTFPSYNEQFF,TGCAGCGTTGGCGGGACCTTCCCGTCCTACAATGAGCAGTTCTTC
16,few,TRBV3-1,TRBJ2-3,TRBD2,CASSQPLAGVSDTQYF,TGTGCCAGCAGCCAACCCCTAGCGGGGGTCTCAGATACGCAGTATTTT
13,few,TRBV24-1,TRBJ2-1,-,CATRIPGYNEQFF,TGTGCCACCAGAATCCCCGGTTACAATGAGCAGTTCTTC
15,-,TRBV19,TRBJ1-5,-,CASSILGDSNQPQHF,TGTGCCAGTAGTATTTTAGGGGACAGCAATCAGCCCCAGCATTTT
15,few,TRBV11-2,TRBJ2-1,TRBD2,CASSFTAGGSHEQFF,TGTGCCAGCAGCTTTACAGCGGGAGGGTCGCATGAGCAGTTCTTC
15,-,TRBV12-3/TRBV12-4,TRBJ2-2,TRBD1,CASVGQGAGIGELFF,TGTGCCAGCGTTGGACAGGGGGCGGGGATCGGGGAGCTGTTTTTT
15,few,TRBV2,TRBJ2-5,TRBD2,CASSGGLAGSETQYF,TGTGCCAGCAGTGGGGGACTAGCCGGGTCGGAGACCCAGTACTTC
17,-,TRBV18,TRBJ1-2,-,CASSGMVGATPNYGYTF,TGTGCCAGCTCGGGGATGGTGGGGGCGACCCCTAACTATGGCTACACCTTC
14,-,TRBV7-9,TRBJ1-4,-,CASSSIPGREKLFF,TGTGCCAGCAGCTCCATACCAGGGAGGGAAAAACTGTTTTTT
17,-,TRBV10-3,TRBJ1-2,-,CAISELPRGGAVYGYTF,TGTGCCATCAGTGAGCTCCCGAGGGGGGGCGCAGTCTATGGCTACACCTTC
15,-,TRBV20-1,TRBJ2-1,-,CSATTSVRRSNEQFF,TGCAGTGCTACCACGTCGGTGCGGCGCTCCAATGAGCAGTTCTTC
16,-,TRBV29-1,TRBJ2-7,TRBD2,CSVEFDGASGTYEQYF,TGCAGCGTTGAATTCGACGGGGCTAGCGGGACCTACGAGCAGTACTTC
13,-,TRBV20-1,TRBJ2-5,-,CSAPAEYQETQYF,TGCAGTGCTCCGGCGGAATACCAAGAGACCCAGTACTTC
16,-,TRBV7-2,TRBJ2-1,-,CASSPRPGHSYNEQFF,TGTGCCAGCAGCCCTCGGCCGGGCCACTCCTACAATGAGCAGTTCTTC
14,-,TRBV5-1,TRBJ2-3,-,CASRGGASTDTQYF,TGCGCCAGCAGGGGGGGGGCCAGCACAGATACGCAGTATTTT
16,-,TRBV20-1,TRBJ2-3,-,CSARVWERGSTDTQYF,TGCAGTGCTAGAGTGTGGGAGCGAGGGAGCACAGATACGCAGTATTTT
19,few,TRBV20-1,TRBJ2-2,-,CSARVLLAVQRANTGELFF,TGCAGTGCTAGAGTTTTGCTCGCCGTCCAGCGCGCGAACACCGGGGAGCTGTTTTTT
16,few,TRBV6-2/TRBV6-3,TRBJ2-2,-,CASSFLGASNTGELFF,TGTGCCAGCAGTTTTTTGGGGGCTTCGAACACCGGGGAGCTGTTTTTT
17,-,TRBV2,TRBJ1-6,TRBD1,CASRAGTGATFNSPLHF,TGTGCCAGCAGAGCCGGGACAGGCGCAACTTTCAATTCACCCCTCCACTTT
13,-,TRBV20-1,TRBJ1-4,-,CSAPGTLDEKLFF,TGCAGTGCTCCTGGGACATTGGACGAAAAACTGTTTTTT
13,-,TRBV7-3,TRBJ1-1,TRBD1,CASSPGGGTEAFF,TGTGCCAGCAGCCCAGGGGGGGGCACTGAAGCTTTCTTT